This is a list of T cell receptor beta chains from one sample in a study of T cell changes during pregnancy in multiple sclerosis. Some clones are missing from TCRdb's copy, which holds only in-frame ones; the method was immunoSEQ multiplex PCR. Of more than 55,000 clones in the sample, 75% to 95% were seen once. The sequencing used peripheral blood, collected after pregnancy. All receptors derive from a female donor in good health, enrolled as a control in a pregnancy study. CDR3s include the opening cysteine and the closing phenylalanine or tryptophan. D genes are given only for firm matches. Not all rows give a size; the values are once, few, many and, for expanded clones, a class.

few	-	TRBV7-9	TRBJ1-1	CASSWGQAEVEAFF	TGTGCCAGCAGCTGGGGGCAGGCCGAGGTTGAAGCTTTCTTT
-	TRBD2	TRBV13	TRBJ2-7	CASSEQLAGEEQYF	TGTGCCAGCAGCGAACAGCTAGCGGGGGAAGAGCAGTACTTC
-	TRBD1	TRBV18	TRBJ1-6	CASSPTGYYNSPLHF	TGTGCCAGCTCACCGACAGGGTACTATAATTCACCCCTCCACTTT
-	TRBD1	TRBV5-1	TRBJ1-1	CASSLGQGSLMVSTEAFF	TGCGCCAGCAGCCTGGGACAGGGAAGTCTTATGGTGAGCACTGAAGCTTTCTTT
-	-	TRBV5-4	TRBJ1-2	CASSGPGLGDGYTF	TGTGCCAGCAGCGGGCCGGGACTCGGAGATGGCTACACCTTC
-	TRBD1	TRBV9	TRBJ2-3	CASSGQGLSDTQYF	TGTGCCAGCAGCGGACAGGGTTTATCAGATACGCAGTATTTT
-	TRBD1	TRBV5-6	TRBJ1-5	CASSLRTGFGNQPQHF	TGTGCCAGCAGCTTGAGGACAGGATTCGGCAATCAGCCCCAGCATTTT
-	-	TRBV7-9	TRBJ1-1	CASSTRGEGTEAFF	TGTGCCAGCAGCACGAGGGGGGAGGGGACTGAAGCTTTCTTT
-	-	TRBV5-1	TRBJ2-2	CASSLEGTGRKGELFF	TGCGCCAGCAGCTTGGAAGGCACAGGGAGAAAGGGGGAGCTGTTTTTT
-	-	TRBV29-1	TRBJ2-7	CSVRGNYEQYF	TGCAGCGTTCGGGGAAACTACGAGCAGTACTTC
-	TRBD2	TRBV6-5	TRBJ2-3	CASSYSSGGAYTQYF	TGTGCCAGCAGTTACTCTAGCGGGGGGGCGTATACGCAGTATTTT
-	-	TRBV7-3	TRBJ2-1	CASSLTTSSYNEQFF	TGTGCCAGCAGCTTAACTACTAGCTCCTACAATGAGCAGTTCTTC
-	-	TRBV4-3	TRBJ1-3	CASRRQSSGNTIYF	TGCGCCAGCAGACGACAGAGCTCTGGAAACACCATATATTTT
once	-	TRBV19	TRBJ2-1	CASSMSGVANEQFF	TGTGCCAGTAGTATGTCGGGGGTTGCCAATGAGCAGTTCTTC
-	-	TRBV10-1	TRBJ2-3	CASIKQEGLGPGTDTQYF	TGCGCCAGCATTAAGCAGGAGGGCCTAGGTCCGGGCACAGATACGCAGTATTTT
-	TRBD1	TRBV7-2	TRBJ1-4	CASSSPGQGNEKLFF	TGTGCCAGCAGCTCCCCGGGACAGGGTAATGAAAAACTGTTTTTT
-	TRBD1	TRBV12-5	TRBJ2-7	CASGLGQGAYEQYF	TGTGCTAGTGGTCTGGGACAGGGGGCCTACGAGCAGTACTTC
-	-	TRBV11-2	TRBJ2-7	CATGNSYEQYF	TGTGCCACCGGGAATTCCTACGAGCAGTACTTC
-	-	TRBV7-3	TRBJ2-1	CASSPTSSYNEQFF	TGTGCCAGCAGCCCGACTAGCTCCTACAATGAGCAGTTCTTC
-	-	TRBV7-2	TRBJ2-7	CASSRLAWNEQYF	TGTGCCAGCAGTAGGCTAGCCTGGAACGAGCAGTACTTC
-	TRBD2	TRBV4-1	TRBJ2-2	CASSLTPTSGNTGELFF	TGCGCCAGCAGCCTGACCCCGACTAGCGGGAACACCGGGGAGCTGTTTTTT
-	-	TRBV9	TRBJ2-7	CASSEGFGYEQYF	TGTGCCAGCAGCGAAGGTTTCGGGTACGAGCAGTACTTC
-	-	TRBV27	TRBJ1-2	CASSLIGAALNYGYTF	TGTGCCAGCAGTTTAATAGGCGCGGCCCTAAACTATGGCTACACCTTC
-	TRBD2	TRBV7-6	TRBJ2-2	CASSRWTSADTGELFF	TGTGCCAGCAGCCGATGGACTAGCGCTGACACCGGGGAGCTGTTTTTT
-	TRBD2	TRBV9	TRBJ2-1	CASSVGLAEYNEQFF	TGTGCCAGCAGCGTAGGACTAGCGGAATACAATGAGCAGTTCTTC
-	-	TRBV5-1	TRBJ1-1	CASADSPGGRGREAFF	TGCGCCAGCGCCGATTCGCCAGGAGGGAGGGGCAGGGAAGCTTTCTTT
-	TRBD1	TRBV29-1	TRBJ1-2	CSVEEDRESYGYTF	TGCAGCGTTGAAGAGGACAGGGAAAGCTATGGCTACACCTTC
-	-	TRBV5-6	TRBJ1-2	CASNKVGAGYGYTF	TGTGCCAGCAACAAGGTGGGGGCAGGCTATGGCTACACCTTC
-	TRBD1	TRBV7-3	TRBJ1-2	CASSLDQGAGGYTF	TGTGCCAGCAGCTTAGACCAGGGGGCCGGTGGCTACACCTTC